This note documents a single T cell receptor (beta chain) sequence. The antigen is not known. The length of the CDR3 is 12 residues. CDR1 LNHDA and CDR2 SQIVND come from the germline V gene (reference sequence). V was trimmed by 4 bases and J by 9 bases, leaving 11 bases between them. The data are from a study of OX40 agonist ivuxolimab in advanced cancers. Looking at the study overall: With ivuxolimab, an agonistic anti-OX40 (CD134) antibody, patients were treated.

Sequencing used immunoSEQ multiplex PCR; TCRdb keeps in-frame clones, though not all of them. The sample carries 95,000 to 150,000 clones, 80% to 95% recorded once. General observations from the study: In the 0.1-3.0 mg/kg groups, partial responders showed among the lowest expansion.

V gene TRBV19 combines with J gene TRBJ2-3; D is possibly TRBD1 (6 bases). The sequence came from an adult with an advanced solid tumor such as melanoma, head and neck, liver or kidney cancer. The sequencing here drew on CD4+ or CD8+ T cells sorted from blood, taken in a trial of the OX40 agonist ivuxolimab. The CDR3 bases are TGTGCCAGTAGTAGCACAGGGTTGACGCAGTATTTT. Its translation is CASSSTGLTQYF.